This is a list of T cell receptor beta chains from one sample in a study of blood T cell repertoires in COVID-19. Profiled with immunoSEQ multiplex PCR; TCRdb holds only in-frame clones, not every one. The table records more than 150,000 clones, around 73% of them present only once. Sequenced material: PBMCs or T cells enriched from blood (not recorded which). All receptors derive from a woman between 45 and 65 years old who had recovered from COVID-19. Both conserved end residues are part of each CDR3. D genes are given only for firm matches. Clone size is given for some rows only: seen once, a few or many times, or a class if the clone is expanded.

v_call: TRBV7-3
clone_size: NA
cdr3_length: 16
j_call: TRBJ2-1
d_call: TRBD2
cdr3_aa: CASSLTGGPGNNEQFF
cdr3_nt: TGTGCCAGCAGCTTAACGGGAGGGCCGGGGAACAATGAGCAGTTCTTC

v_call: TRBV7-2
clone_size: NA
cdr3_length: 15
j_call: TRBJ2-1
d_call: NA
cdr3_aa: CASSFSGGSYNEQFF
cdr3_nt: TGTGCCAGCAGCTTTTCCGGTGGCTCCTACAATGAGCAGTTCTTC

v_call: TRBV5-8
clone_size: NA
cdr3_length: 16
j_call: TRBJ2-3
d_call: TRBD1
cdr3_aa: CASSLGDRPSTDTQYF
cdr3_nt: TGTGCCAGCAGCTTGGGGGACAGACCTAGCACAGATACGCAGTATTTT

v_call: TRBV6-1
clone_size: NA
cdr3_length: 16
j_call: TRBJ1-1
d_call: NA
cdr3_aa: CASSEGARPLNTEAFF
cdr3_nt: TGTGCCAGCAGTGAAGGGGCACGGCCCTTGAACACTGAAGCTTTCTTT

v_call: TRBV29-1
clone_size: NA
cdr3_length: 14
j_call: TRBJ2-6
d_call: NA
cdr3_aa: CSVMFSAGANVLTF
cdr3_nt: TGCAGCGTTATGTTCAGTGCTGGGGCCAACGTCCTGACTTTC

v_call: TRBV7-6
clone_size: NA
cdr3_length: 14
j_call: TRBJ2-3
d_call: NA
cdr3_aa: CASSRQSIGDTQYF
cdr3_nt: TGTGCCAGCAGCCGTCAGTCGATTGGAGATACGCAGTATTTT

v_call: TRBV5-1
clone_size: NA
cdr3_length: 15
j_call: TRBJ2-3
d_call: NA
cdr3_aa: CASSLGGHITDTQYF
cdr3_nt: TGCGCCAGCAGCTTGGGGGGACATATCACAGATACGCAGTATTTT

v_call: TRBV7-3
clone_size: NA
cdr3_length: 14
j_call: TRBJ2-7
d_call: NA
cdr3_aa: CASSLDGIGYEQYF
cdr3_nt: TGTGCCAGCAGCTTAGACGGGATAGGGTACGAGCAGTACTTC

v_call: TRBV7-3
clone_size: NA
cdr3_length: 16
j_call: TRBJ1-5
d_call: TRBD1
cdr3_aa: CASSSGQGYSNQPQHF
cdr3_nt: TGTGCCAGCAGCTCGGGACAGGGCTATAGCAATCAGCCCCAGCATTTT

v_call: TRBV4-2
clone_size: NA
cdr3_length: 16
j_call: TRBJ2-2
d_call: TRBD2
cdr3_aa: CASSQTAGGLVGELFF
cdr3_nt: TGTGCCAGCAGCCAAACAGCGGGAGGGTTAGTCGGGGAGCTGTTTTTT

v_call: TRBV28
clone_size: NA
cdr3_length: 17
j_call: TRBJ1-1
d_call: NA
cdr3_aa: CASSPVSQGLTNTEAFF
cdr3_nt: TGTGCCAGCAGTCCCGTATCCCAGGGGTTAACGAACACTGAAGCTTTCTTT

v_call: TRBV28
clone_size: NA
cdr3_length: 19
j_call: TRBJ1-5
d_call: TRBD1
cdr3_aa: CASTPDRGRRGSSDQPQHF
cdr3_nt: TGTGCCAGCACTCCAGACAGGGGCCGCAGAGGATCGTCCGATCAGCCCCAGCATTTT

v_call: TRBV10-1
clone_size: NA
cdr3_length: 15
j_call: TRBJ2-1
d_call: NA
cdr3_aa: CASSELERSYNEQFF
cdr3_nt: TGCGCCAGCAGTGAGTTGGAGAGGTCCTACAATGAGCAGTTCTTC

v_call: TRBV28
clone_size: NA
cdr3_length: 20
j_call: TRBJ2-1
d_call: TRBD2
cdr3_aa: CASTILFPDRGLAANNEQFF
cdr3_nt: TGTGCCAGCACCATCCTCTTTCCGGACAGGGGACTAGCGGCTAACAATGAGCAGTTCTTC

v_call: TRBV11-2
clone_size: NA
cdr3_length: 17
j_call: TRBJ2-2
d_call: TRBD2
cdr3_aa: CASSLALLAGDTGELFF
cdr3_nt: TGTGCCAGCAGCTTAGCCCTTCTAGCGGGAGACACCGGGGAGCTGTTTTTT

v_call: TRBV28
clone_size: NA
cdr3_length: 13
j_call: TRBJ2-7
d_call: TRBD2
cdr3_aa: CASRLTGRNEQYF
cdr3_nt: TGTGCCAGCAGACTGACCGGGAGGAACGAGCAGTACTTC

v_call: TRBV7-9
clone_size: NA
cdr3_length: 15
j_call: TRBJ2-1
d_call: TRBD2
cdr3_aa: CASSPTSGTYNEQFF
cdr3_nt: TGTGCCAGCAGCCCAACCAGCGGGACCTACAATGAGCAGTTCTTC

v_call: TRBV6-5
clone_size: few
cdr3_length: 15
j_call: TRBJ2-7
d_call: NA
cdr3_aa: CASSRGDASSYEQYF
cdr3_nt: TGTGCCAGCAGCCGCGGGGACGCATCCTCCTACGAGCAGTACTTC

v_call: TRBV2
clone_size: NA
cdr3_length: 17
j_call: TRBJ2-2
d_call: TRBD2
cdr3_aa: CASSRLAGGRNTGELFF
cdr3_nt: TGTGCCAGCAGTAGACTAGCGGGAGGCCGGAACACCGGGGAGCTGTTTTTT

v_call: TRBV9
clone_size: few
cdr3_length: 14
j_call: TRBJ1-1
d_call: NA
cdr3_aa: CASSVQALNTEAFF
cdr3_nt: TGTGCCAGCAGCGTACAGGCGTTGAACACTGAAGCTTTCTTT

v_call: TRBV3-1/TRBV3-2
clone_size: NA
cdr3_length: 13
j_call: TRBJ2-7
d_call: NA
cdr3_aa: CASTQRYSYEQYF
cdr3_nt: TGTGCCAGCACCCAGCGGTATTCCTACGAGCAGTACTTC

v_call: TRBV11-3
clone_size: NA
cdr3_length: 15
j_call: TRBJ2-1
d_call: NA
cdr3_aa: CASSLGGEAYNEQFF
cdr3_nt: TGTGCCAGCAGCTTAGGGGGGGAAGCTTACAATGAGCAGTTCTTC

v_call: TRBV7-9
clone_size: NA
cdr3_length: 17
j_call: TRBJ2-3
d_call: TRBD2
cdr3_aa: CASSLGPREGGRDTQYF
cdr3_nt: TGTGCCAGCAGCTTAGGGCCGCGGGAGGGTGGCAGGGATACGCAGTATTTT

v_call: TRBV5-1
clone_size: NA
cdr3_length: 14
j_call: TRBJ2-5
d_call: NA
cdr3_aa: CASSLTRLQETQYF
cdr3_nt: TGCGCCAGCAGCTTGACTAGACTCCAAGAGACCCAGTACTTC

v_call: TRBV19
clone_size: NA
cdr3_length: 12
j_call: TRBJ2-7
d_call: NA
cdr3_aa: CATSTGIYEQYF
cdr3_nt: TGTGCCACTTCGACAGGAATATACGAGCAGTACTTC

v_call: TRBV15
clone_size: NA
cdr3_length: 14
j_call: TRBJ2-7
d_call: TRBD1
cdr3_aa: CATSRGGQGYEQYF
cdr3_nt: TGTGCCACCAGCAGAGGGGGACAGGGCTACGAGCAGTACTTC

v_call: TRBV6-4
clone_size: NA
cdr3_length: 14
j_call: TRBJ2-1
d_call: TRBD2
cdr3_aa: CATRSSGNSNEQFF
cdr3_nt: TGTGCCACCAGGAGTAGCGGGAACTCCAATGAGCAGTTCTTC

v_call: TRBV19
clone_size: NA
cdr3_length: 15
j_call: TRBJ1-2
d_call: TRBD1
cdr3_aa: CASSIRRQGNYGYTF
cdr3_nt: TGTGCCAGTAGTATAAGAAGACAGGGGAACTATGGCTACACCTTC

v_call: TRBV7-3
clone_size: NA
cdr3_length: 18
j_call: TRBJ2-1
d_call: TRBD2
cdr3_aa: CASSPYPTSGRAYNEQFF
cdr3_nt: TGTGCCAGCAGCCCCTACCCGACTAGCGGGAGGGCCTATAATGAGCAGTTCTTC

v_call: TRBV20-1
clone_size: NA
cdr3_length: 17
j_call: TRBJ1-1
d_call: TRBD1
cdr3_aa: CSASRYRSGGRFDEAFF
cdr3_nt: TGCAGTGCTAGTAGGTACCGGTCAGGGGGAAGATTTGATGAAGCTTTCTTT

v_call: TRBV5-1
clone_size: once
cdr3_length: 15
j_call: TRBJ2-1
d_call: TRBD1
cdr3_aa: CASSLGGTDYNEQFF
cdr3_nt: TGCGCCAGCAGCTTGGGTGGGACAGATTACAATGAGCAGTTCTTC

v_call: TRBV10-3
clone_size: NA
cdr3_length: 13
j_call: TRBJ1-5
d_call: NA
cdr3_aa: CAISAGNNQPQHF
cdr3_nt: TGTGCCATCAGTGCAGGCAACAATCAGCCCCAGCATTTT

v_call: TRBV5-5
clone_size: NA
cdr3_length: 15
j_call: TRBJ2-7
d_call: NA
cdr3_aa: CASSFPGQSSYEQYF
cdr3_nt: TGTGCCAGCAGCTTCCCCGGACAGAGCTCCTACGAGCAGTACTTC

v_call: TRBV28
clone_size: NA
cdr3_length: 15
j_call: TRBJ1-3
d_call: TRBD1
cdr3_aa: CASRQGASSGNTIYF
cdr3_nt: TGTGCCAGCCGACAGGGGGCAAGCTCTGGAAACACCATATATTTT

v_call: TRBV9
clone_size: NA
cdr3_length: 14
j_call: TRBJ1-2
d_call: NA
cdr3_aa: CASSVGPGNYGYTF
cdr3_nt: TGTGCCAGCAGCGTAGGTCCAGGCAACTATGGCTACACCTTC

v_call: TRBV30
clone_size: NA
cdr3_length: 14
j_call: TRBJ1-1
d_call: NA
cdr3_aa: CAWSVRGSSTEAFF
cdr3_nt: TGTGCCTGGAGTGTAAGGGGAAGTAGCACTGAAGCTTTCTTT

v_call: TRBV5-1
clone_size: NA
cdr3_length: 15
j_call: TRBJ1-1
d_call: TRBD1
cdr3_aa: CASSFWGQGATEAFF
cdr3_nt: TGCGCCAGCAGCTTTTGGGGGCAGGGGGCCACTGAAGCTTTCTTT

v_call: TRBV7-3
clone_size: NA
cdr3_length: 15
j_call: TRBJ2-7
d_call: NA
cdr3_aa: CASSPGGPNSYEQYF
cdr3_nt: TGTGCCAGCAGCCCCGGCGGGCCAAACTCCTACGAGCAGTACTTC

v_call: TRBV19
clone_size: NA
cdr3_length: 16
j_call: TRBJ1-2
d_call: NA
cdr3_aa: CASSPTLQAVAVGYTF
cdr3_nt: TGTGCCAGTAGCCCGACCCTCCAAGCAGTGGCGGTTGGCTACACCTTC

v_call: TRBV28
clone_size: NA
cdr3_length: 19
j_call: TRBJ1-5
d_call: NA
cdr3_aa: CASSLFAGAGPYSNQPQHF
cdr3_nt: TGTGCCAGCAGTTTATTTGCGGGTGCGGGCCCTTATAGCAATCAGCCCCAGCATTTT

v_call: TRBV24-1
clone_size: NA
cdr3_length: 15
j_call: TRBJ1-5
d_call: NA
cdr3_aa: CATSDGGLDNQPQHF
cdr3_nt: TGTGCCACCAGTGATGGCGGGTTAGACAATCAGCCCCAGCATTTT

v_call: TRBV11-2
clone_size: NA
cdr3_length: 14
j_call: TRBJ1-6
d_call: TRBD1
cdr3_aa: CASSQTGGYSPLHF
cdr3_nt: TGTGCCAGCAGCCAAACAGGGGGTTATTCACCCCTCCACTTT

v_call: TRBV9
clone_size: NA
cdr3_length: 14
j_call: TRBJ1-4
d_call: NA
cdr3_aa: CASSVDGRNEKLFF
cdr3_nt: TGTGCCAGCAGCGTAGATGGGAGGAATGAAAAACTGTTTTTT

v_call: TRBV12-3/TRBV12-4
clone_size: NA
cdr3_length: 12
j_call: TRBJ1-5
d_call: NA
cdr3_aa: CASTKLNQPQHF
cdr3_nt: TGTGCCAGCACTAAGCTAAACCAGCCCCAGCATTTT

v_call: TRBV15
clone_size: NA
cdr3_length: 19
j_call: TRBJ1-3
d_call: NA
cdr3_aa: CATSSQKQVASASGNTIYF
cdr3_nt: TGTGCCACCAGCAGCCAAAAGCAGGTGGCGTCCGCCTCTGGAAACACCATATATTTT

v_call: TRBV5-8
clone_size: NA
cdr3_length: 15
j_call: TRBJ2-1
d_call: NA
cdr3_aa: CASSRGKSGYNEQFF
cdr3_nt: TGTGCCAGCAGCAGGGGGAAAAGCGGATACAATGAGCAGTTCTTC

v_call: TRBV6-2/TRBV6-3
clone_size: NA
cdr3_length: 15
j_call: TRBJ2-1
d_call: TRBD2
cdr3_aa: CASSFGSGAGGEQFF
cdr3_nt: TGTGCCAGCAGTTTCGGATCGGGAGCGGGAGGTGAGCAGTTCTTC

v_call: TRBV27
clone_size: once
cdr3_length: 17
j_call: TRBJ2-1
d_call: TRBD2
cdr3_aa: CASSPLGTSFTAMSMLF
cdr3_nt: TGTGCCAGCAGTCCACTGGGGACTAGCTTCACCGCCATGTCCATGCTCTTC

v_call: TRBV4-1
clone_size: NA
cdr3_length: 12
j_call: TRBJ1-1
d_call: NA
cdr3_aa: CASSPGNTEAFF
cdr3_nt: TGCGCCAGCAGCCCGGGGAACACTGAAGCTTTCTTT

v_call: TRBV9
clone_size: once
cdr3_length: 14
j_call: TRBJ1-1
d_call: TRBD1
cdr3_aa: CASSVDREVSEAFF
cdr3_nt: TGTGCCAGCAGCGTTGACAGGGAAGTATCTGAAGCTTTCTTT

v_call: TRBV10-1
clone_size: NA
cdr3_length: 13
j_call: TRBJ2-5
d_call: NA
cdr3_aa: CASSESPSGSQYF
cdr3_nt: TGCGCCAGCAGTGAGTCGCCTAGTGGGTCCCAGTACTTC